The 32 T cell receptor beta chains reported below all come from one sample, sequenced in a study of T cell repertoires in cytomegalovirus infection. TCRdb analysed the reads with MiXCR anew, one entry per CDR3 protein. The sample comprises some 230,000 distinct CDR3 sequences, 22% of which are singletons, and roughly 18% rests with the top ten. Sample: CD8+ T cells from PBMCs. The source of these receptors is a human donor in good health (CMV status not recorded). Some clones in this sample may be carry-over from other donors' samples.

This clonotype was seen ten or more times. The rearrangement links TRBV7-9 to TRBJ1-3, with D tentatively TRBD1 (5 bases). Deletions cut 5 bases from V and 0 bases from J, with 11 bases between. Germline V gene data show CDR1 as SEHNR and CDR2 as FQNEAQ (reference sequence). The CDR3 has 15 residues. Here the CDR3 reads CASSSGTASGNTIYF. For the CDR3, the DNA is TGTGCCAGCAGCAGTGGGACTGCCTCTGGAAACACCATATATTTT.

This rearrangement joins TRBV9 to TRBJ2-7; maybe TRBD2 (8 bases). The germline CDR1 and CDR2 sequences are SGDLS and YYNGEE. The length of the CDR3 is 15 residues. V dropped 3 bases and J dropped 3 bases, with 16 bases sitting between them. For the CDR3, the DNA is TGTGCCAGCAGCGCGGGGGGGACAGAAGACTACGAGCAGTACTTC. This encodes CASSAGGTEDYEQYF.

There are a few counts of this clonotype. The gene calls are TRBV28 and TRBJ1-3; D possibly corresponds to TRBD1 (6 bases). Trimming removed 5 bases at V and 2 bases at J, with 13 bases between. CDR1 MDHEN and CDR2 SYDVKM come from the germline V gene. This CDR3 has 15 residues. The CDR3 coding sequence is TGTGCCAGCAGTGAACGACAGGCCGCTGGAAACACCATATATTTT. This codes for CASSERQAAGNTIYF.

Only a few counts were recorded for this clonotype. The V call is TRBV27, the J call TRBJ2-1; 7 nucleotides align to TRBD1. This CDR3 is built from 17 residues. V lost 4 bases and J lost 0; bases outside the gene matches: 9. Germline V gene sequence: CDR1 MNHEY, CDR2 SMNVEV (reference sequence). The CDR3 sequence: CASSSSPAGGSYNEQFF. As DNA, the CDR3 is TGTGCCAGCAGTTCCTCCCCGGCAGGGGGCTCCTACAATGAGCAGTTCTTC.

The chain links TRBV27 to TRBJ2-2; D call uncertain. Between the trimmed V and J ends, which lost 2 bases and 3 bases, there was a span of 13 bases. This CDR3 has 16 residues. CDR1 and CDR2 from the germline V gene are MNHEY and SMNVEV (reference sequence). The CDR3 DNA follows: TGTGCCAGCAGTTTAAAGTCCGCAGGATACACCGGGGAGCTGTTTTTT. Residues: CASSLKSAGYTGELFF.

Concerning this clonotype: It may be a read error: a sequence one base away is much more abundant. The chain has TRBV20-1 and TRBJ2-7; D ambiguous. This CDR3 contains 15 residues. The germline V gene encodes CDR1 DFQATT and CDR2 SNEGSKA (reference sequence). In DNA, the CDR3 is TGCGGTGCCCTGAGGCCGGGTTCTGACCCCTACGAGCAGTACTTC. This encodes CGALRPGSDPYEQYF.

This chain links TRBV25-1 with TRBJ2-7, with 8 bases fitting TRBD1. Looked up from germline, CDR1 is MGHDK and CDR2 is SYGVNS. After removal of 1 base from V and 3 bases from J, the junction contained 8 bases not matched to a gene. This CDR3 region has 16 residues. The CDR3 spells CASSEFAGQESYEQYF. DNA for the CDR3: TGTGCCAGCAGTGAATTCGCGGGACAGGAAAGCTACGAGCAGTACTTC.

There are many counts of this clonotype. The chain links TRBV11-2 to TRBJ2-3; the D gene is possibly TRBD2 (6 bases). Trimming removed 5 bases from V and 3 bases from J, with 15 bases in between. The CDR3 consists of 15 residues. The germline V gene encodes CDR1 SGHAT and CDR2 FQNNGV. The CDR3 reads CASSAAEGATDTQYF. CDR3 nucleotide sequence: TGTGCCAGCAGCGCCGCGGAGGGAGCGACAGATACGCAGTATTTT. Variable domain in full (rest from reference TRBV11-2 and TRBJ2-3): EAGVAQSPRYKIIEKRQSVAFWCNPISGHATLYWYQQILGQGPKLLIQFQNNGVVDDSQLPKDRFSAERLKGVDSTLKIQPAKLEDSAVYLCASSAAEGATDTQYFGPGTRLTVL.

A few counts support this clonotype. The rearrangement joins TRBV2 to TRBJ2-1, with TRBD1 matching 8 bases. The CDR3 runs to 16 residues. Trimming at V came to 3 bases and at J to 5 bases, leaving 9 bases not matched to a gene. The germline V gene has CDR1 SNHLY and CDR2 FYNNEI. The CDR3 sequence is CASSDPTGVGNNEQFF. The CDR3 DNA reads TGTGCCAGCAGTGACCCGACAGGGGTGGGAAACAATGAGCAGTTCTTC.

The gene calls are TRBV3-1 and TRBJ2-5; D is tentatively TRBD1 or TRBD2 (5 bases each). Germline values: CDR1 LGHDT, CDR2 YNNKEL (reference sequence). The CDR3 is made up of 17 amino acids. Trimming left V 0 bases short and J 5 bases short, with 19 bases between. In nucleotides, the CDR3 is TGTGCCAGCAGCCAAGATCTTGAGGGACCATGGAGGGAGACCCAGTACTTC. Translation gives CASSQDLEGPWRETQYF.

The V call is TRBV4-1, the J call TRBJ1-1, with no clear D. Germline loops: CDR1 MGHRA, CDR2 YSYEKL. There are 12 residues in the CDR3. V lost 1 base and J 7 bases, leaving 7 bases between the germline ends. CDR3 nucleotide sequence: TGCGCCAGCAGCCAAGGATGGGGTGAAGCTTTCTTT. As protein: CASSQGWGEAFF.

In its sample, this clonotype was seen many times. V and J are TRBV7-9 and TRBJ1-2, with D perhaps matching TRBD1 (6 bases). The germline V gene encodes CDR1 SEHNR and CDR2 FQNEAQ (reference sequence). The CDR3 runs to 18 residues. Trimming took 1 base from V and 0 from J, leaving 18 bases between them. This CDR3 is CASSLGQGLAYANYGYTF. The CDR3, as DNA: TGTGCCAGCAGCTTAGGTCAGGGGCTGGCTTACGCTAACTATGGCTACACCTTC.

The chain uses TRBV12-3 or TRBV12-4 and TRBJ2-1, with TRBD1 identical over 7 bases. Germline trimming cut 8 bases from V and 9 bases from J; bases unmatched to any gene: 13. This CDR3 is built from 14 residues. The CDR3 here is CASSWDSPTGEQFF. Written as DNA, the CDR3 is TGTGCCAGCTCCTGGGACAGCCCTACGGGTGAGCAGTTCTTC.

The chain links TRBV12-3 or TRBV12-4 to TRBJ2-3; D unclear. V shed 3 bases and J shed 1 base, with 11 bases lying between them. This CDR3 is built from 15 residues. The DNA for the CDR3 is TGTGCCAGCAGTTTCTTGGGATCCCGCACAGATACGCAGTATTTT. Translating it yields CASSFLGSRTDTQYF.

The genes are TRBV7-9 and TRBJ2-7; tentatively, D is TRBD1 (5 bases). The CDR3 consists of 13 residues. Germline V gives CDR1 SEHNR, CDR2 FQNEAQ (reference sequence). Trimming removed 3 bases at V and 2 bases at J, with 8 bases between. This chain's CDR3 is CASSFDRPYEQYF. In nucleotides, the CDR3 is TGTGCCAGCAGCTTCGACAGACCCTACGAGCAGTACTTC.

This chain connects TRBV5-5 to TRBJ1-1, with 8 positions matching TRBD1. V dropped 4 bases and J dropped 3; count of bases not matched to a gene: 8. From germline, CDR1 is SGHKS and CDR2 YYEKEE (reference sequence). This CDR3 has 15 amino acids. The CDR3 region has the DNA TGTGCCAGCAGCCGTCGGACAGGGTGGGACACTGAAGCTTTCTTT. Translated, it gives CASSRRTGWDTEAFF.

This clonotype was seen only a few times. V and J are TRBV6-1 and TRBJ2-7; 7 positions agree with TRBD2. CDR1 and CDR2 from the germline V gene are MNHNS and SASEGT. V shed 2 bases, J shed 1 base, and the junction held 8 bases outside the gene matches. The length of the CDR3 is 16 residues. The CDR3 nucleotides read TGTGCCAGCAGTGAATGGGAGGGCGAGCCTTCCTACGAGCAGTACTTC. Translated: CASSEWEGEPSYEQYF.

This clonotype has ten or more counts. The V call is TRBV4-2, the J call TRBJ2-7, with 7 positions matching TRBD2. Germline V gene sequence: CDR1 LGHNA, CDR2 YNFKEQ. This CDR3 is 16 amino acids long. The ends lost 0 bases at V and 0 bases at J; junction bases unmatched: 5. CDR3 in amino acids: CASSQEAGTPSYEQYF. The DNA of the CDR3 is TGTGCCAGCAGCCAAGAAGCGGGGACTCCCTCCTACGAGCAGTACTTC.

The chain is built from TRBV12-3 or TRBV12-4 and TRBJ2-1, with D tentatively TRBD1 or TRBD2 (5 bases each). V was clipped by 6 bases and J by 8 bases, with 14 bases between them. This CDR3 spans 13 amino acids. The CDR3: CASRPSGGDEQFF. DNA of the CDR3: TGTGCCAGCAGACCCTCTGGGGGAGATGAGCAGTTCTTC.

This clonotype was seen many times. The chain carries TRBV7-6 and TRBJ2-2; D is undetermined. V was trimmed by 2 bases and J by 6 bases, leaving 7 bases between them. Germline lookup yields CDR1 SGHVS and CDR2 FNYEAQ. CDR3 length equals 13 residues. The CDR3 loop reads CASSLMAAGELFF. The CDR3 coding sequence is TGTGCCAGCAGCTTAATGGCCGCCGGGGAGCTGTTTTTT.

This clonotype was counted only a few times. The chain has TRBV6-1 and TRBJ2-7; D remains unclear. The V and J ends lost 2 bases and 2 bases respectively, with 7 bases between them. This CDR3 spans 13 amino acids. Per germline, CDR1 MNHNS and CDR2 SASEGT. The CDR3 sequence: CASSEYLPYEQYF. In DNA form, the CDR3 reads TGTGCCAGCAGTGAATACTTACCCTACGAGCAGTACTTC.

CDR3 loop: CASSSGGVDTQYF. CDR3 sequence (DNA): TGTGCCAGCAGTAGCGGGGGCGTAGATACGCAGTATTTT. V is TRBV2 and J is TRBJ2-3, with 8 positions matching TRBD2. This CDR3 has 13 amino acids. V gave up 5 bases and J gave up 5 bases; unmatched junction bases: 3. Germline-derived CDR1 and CDR2 are SNHLY and FYNNEI.

This clonotype was observed many times. The chain is built from TRBV7-8 and TRBJ2-7; TRBD2 might be the D (6 bases). Germline loops: CDR1 SGHVS, CDR2 FQNEAQ. The length of the CDR3 is 14 residues. V was shortened by 5 bases and J by 2 bases, with 13 bases between the two germline ends. The CDR3 DNA is TGTGCCAGCAGCCCCCCGGGACTTACCTACGAGCAGTACTTC. Protein product: CASSPPGLTYEQYF.

This clonotype came up many times. V and J are TRBV7-9 and TRBJ2-7; TRBD1 agrees at 7 bases. The junction had 11 bases not matched to a gene; V was cut back by 10 bases and J by 2 bases. CDR1 SEHNR and CDR2 FQNEAQ come from the germline V gene (reference sequence). CDR3 length equals 14 residues. Here the CDR3 reads CAIDREGFTYEQYF. The CDR3 region has the DNA TGTGCCATCGACAGGGAAGGGTTTACCTACGAGCAGTACTTC.

This clonotype appeared a few times. This chain connects TRBV5-4 to TRBJ1-2; D unresolved. The CDR3 runs to 13 residues. CDR1 SGHNT and CDR2 YYREEE come from the germline V gene (reference sequence). The germline V and J ends were trimmed by 0 bases and 5 bases, with 8 bases remaining between them. The CDR3 DNA sequence: TGTGCCAGCAGCTTGGGAGCCCCTTATGGCTACACCTTC. The encoded protein is CASSLGAPYGYTF.

The V and J genes are TRBV28 and TRBJ2-7; no definite D call. Per the germline V gene, CDR1 is MDHEN and CDR2 is SYDVKM. The CDR3 has 14 residues. V was cut by 5 bases and J by 11 bases, with 22 bases left in between. The CDR3 bases are TGTGCCAGCAGTCCTTCGATAGGGTCTGCTGCTGAGTACTTC. The encoded protein is CASSPSIGSAAEYF.

In this sample, this clonotype turned up many times. The J gene is TRBJ1-1, the V gene TRBV6-1; possible D gene TRBD1, 5 bases. Germline loops: CDR1 MNHNS, CDR2 SASEGT. CDR3 length: 15 residues. The ends were cut back, 4 bases at V and 4 bases at J, with 16 bases in the middle. CDR3 sequence reads: CASSAVRLDSTEAFF. The DNA for the CDR3 is TGTGCCAGCAGTGCCGTGAGATTAGACAGCACTGAAGCTTTCTTT.

Comments on this clonotype: This may be a read error, as it is one base from a much larger clone. The genes are TRBV7-6 and TRBJ1-5; perhaps TRBD1 as D (5 bases). The CDR3 has 14 residues. Germline V gene lookup returns CDR1 SGHVS and CDR2 FNYEAQ. CDR3 sequence: CAGSPQGSHQPQHF. The CDR3 bases are TGTGCCGGCAGCCCTCAGGGTTCCCATCAGCCCCAGCATTTT.

Only a few counts were recorded for this clonotype. This chain uses TRBV28 with TRBJ1-2, with 7 bases that match TRBD1. Losses at the gene ends were 6 bases for V and 5 bases for J; bases not matched to a gene: 21. CDR3 length equals 18 residues. Germline CDR1 reads MDHEN; CDR2 reads SYDVKM. The CDR3 nucleotides read TGTGCCAGCAGCCCACGCGACAGGGTTTCTCTCCTATTTTATGGCTACACCTTC. It specifies CASSPRDRVSLLFYGYTF.

The V gene is TRBV5-4, the J gene TRBJ1-6; the D gene is possibly TRBD1 (5 bases). Between the trimmed V and J ends, which lost 4 bases and 7 bases, there was a span of 15 bases. This CDR3 region has 15 residues. CDR1 SGHNT and CDR2 YYREEE come from the germline V gene (reference sequence). CDR3 region: CASSRWGEWNSPLHF. DNA for the CDR3: TGTGCCAGCAGCCGGTGGGGGGAGTGGAATTCACCCCTCCACTTT.

The chain recombines TRBV27 with TRBJ2-7; TRBD1 might be the D (5 bases). The length of the CDR3 is 16 residues. CDR1 and CDR2 from the germline V gene are MNHEY and SMNVEV (reference sequence). Trimming took off 6 bases at V and 6 bases at J, with 24 bases between the two ends. The CDR3 DNA follows: TGTGCCAGCAGACCCCCCCCGGACACCTCTTTGGGCGAGCAGTACTTC. Its protein is CASRPPPDTSLGEQYF.

A few counts support this clonotype. V gene TRBV10-3 combines with J gene TRBJ2-2; perhaps TRBD1 as D (6 bases). This CDR3 comprises 15 residues. V was shortened by 8 bases and J by 0 bases, with 13 bases between the two germline ends. Germline-derived CDR1 and CDR2 are ENHRY and SYGVKD. The CDR3 DNA sequence: TGTGCCATCGGGGCCGGGACAACGAACACCGGGGAGCTGTTTTTT. Its translation: CAIGAGTTNTGELFF.